The 2 T cell receptor beta chains reported below all come from one sample, sequenced in a study of shared clonotypes between healthy human individuals. Method: immunoSEQ multiplex PCR; TCRdb's copy keeps in-frame clones and lacks some. The sample shows some 2,500,000 clones, approximately 90% of them seen only once. The sequencing input was naive CD4+ T cells from PBMCs. Documented subset: CD45RA+ positively selected. The receptors shown here come from a man younger than 35 in good health. Some clones in this sample may be carry-over from other donors' samples.

The gene calls are TRBV6-6 and TRBJ1-2; D unresolved. This CDR3 comprises 14 residues. The V gene's germline CDR1 is MNHNY and CDR2 SVGAGI (reference sequence). V gave up 0 bases and J gave up 4 bases, with 9 bases separating them. CDR3 DNA sequence: TGTGCCAGCAGTTACTCCGACGGCCTCTATGGCTACACCTTC. Translation gives CASSYSDGLYGYTF.

The genes are TRBV18 and TRBJ1-2; D uncertain. The CDR3 runs 13 residues. Germline CDR1 KGHSH, CDR2 LQKENI. V was pared by 6 bases and J by 8 bases, with 16 bases between. DNA of the CDR3: TGTGCCAGCTCCGAATCCCGGGGAGGCGGCTACACCTTC. This encodes CASSESRGGGYTF.